This TCR beta chain was sequenced during a study of blood T cell repertoires in COVID-19. This CDR3 contains 14 residues. Germline CDR1 is MNHEY and CDR2 is SMNVEV (reference sequence). Trimming removed 3 bases at V and 2 bases at J, with 10 bases between. TCRdb's table, derived via immunoSEQ multiplex PCR, lists solely in-frame clones and lacks some. The table shows fewer than 250,000 clones, with about 89% occurring only once. This chain connects TRBV27 to TRBJ1-2, with D possibly being TRBD1 (5 bases). The sequenced sample was PBMCs or T cells enriched from blood (not recorded which). The source is a woman between 18 and 29 years old who had recovered from COVID-19. Here the CDR3 DNA reads TGTGCCAGCAGTTTTGGGGCGGGAAACTATGGCTACACCTTC. It is translated as CASSFGAGNYGYTF.